This is a list of T cell receptor beta chains from one sample in a study of T cell changes during pregnancy in multiple sclerosis. Profiled with immunoSEQ multiplex PCR; TCRdb holds only in-frame clones, not every one. The sample comprises approximately 65,000 clones, around 90% of which are singletons, and approximately 1.5% rests with the top ten. The sequenced sample was peripheral blood, obtained in the third trimester of pregnancy. The receptors shown here come from a female donor in good health, enrolled as a control in a pregnancy study. The CDR3 runs from the conserved cysteine through the conserved F or W. Fields, in order: clone size, V gene, D gene, J gene, CDR3 protein, CDR3 DNA. The D gene is left open where the match is weak. The size of a clone is reported for some rows only, either as once, few or many, or as a class for expanded clones.

clone_size: -
v_call: TRBV5-6
d_call: TRBD1
j_call: TRBJ1-2
cdr3_aa: CASTFNRRGQRGYTF
cdr3_nt: TGTGCCAGCACCTTCAACCGCAGGGGGCAGCGGGGCTACACCTTC

clone_size: -
v_call: TRBV10-1
d_call: -
j_call: TRBJ1-1
cdr3_aa: CASSGLPSAFF
cdr3_nt: TGCGCCAGCAGTGGACTCCCTTCTGCTTTCTTT

clone_size: -
v_call: TRBV28
d_call: TRBD2
j_call: TRBJ2-5
cdr3_aa: CASRPLAGGRETQYF
cdr3_nt: TGTGCCAGCAGACCGCTAGCGGGGGGGCGGGAGACCCAGTACTTC

clone_size: -
v_call: TRBV10-3
d_call: -
j_call: TRBJ1-1
cdr3_aa: CAISEDIRTEAFF
cdr3_nt: TGTGCCATCAGTGAAGACATAAGAACTGAAGCTTTCTTT

clone_size: -
v_call: TRBV7-2
d_call: -
j_call: TRBJ2-7
cdr3_aa: CASSPEGSSYEQYF
cdr3_nt: TGTGCCAGCAGCCCTGAGGGATCGTCCTACGAGCAGTACTTC

clone_size: -
v_call: TRBV4-3
d_call: TRBD1
j_call: TRBJ1-2
cdr3_aa: CASSRGQLKSSGFYGYTF
cdr3_nt: TGCGCCAGCAGCCGGGGACAGCTAAAAAGCAGTGGCTTCTATGGCTACACCTTC

clone_size: -
v_call: TRBV19
d_call: -
j_call: TRBJ2-5
cdr3_aa: CASSVRLEETQYF
cdr3_nt: TGTGCCAGTAGTGTAAGATTAGAAGAGACCCAGTACTTC

clone_size: -
v_call: TRBV7-9
d_call: TRBD1
j_call: TRBJ1-2
cdr3_aa: CASSLARTGGEYGYTF
cdr3_nt: TGTGCCAGCAGCTTAGCCCGAACAGGGGGCGAGTATGGCTACACCTTC

clone_size: -
v_call: TRBV9
d_call: -
j_call: TRBJ2-6
cdr3_aa: CASSVDWQSGANVLTF
cdr3_nt: TGTGCCAGCAGCGTAGATTGGCAGTCTGGGGCCAACGTCCTGACTTTC

clone_size: -
v_call: TRBV5-8
d_call: TRBD1
j_call: TRBJ1-5
cdr3_aa: CASSPGTGNINQPQHF
cdr3_nt: TGTGCCAGCAGCCCCGGGACAGGGAATATCAATCAGCCCCAGCATTTT

clone_size: -
v_call: TRBV5-6
d_call: TRBD1
j_call: TRBJ1-4
cdr3_aa: CASSLGTGGGEKLFF
cdr3_nt: TGTGCCAGCAGCCTAGGAACAGGGGGTGGTGAAAAACTGTTTTTT

clone_size: -
v_call: TRBV6-4
d_call: TRBD1
j_call: TRBJ2-1
cdr3_aa: CASSSGTGEGDEQFF
cdr3_nt: TGTGCCAGCAGTTCCGGGACAGGGGAAGGGGATGAGCAGTTCTTC

clone_size: -
v_call: TRBV28
d_call: TRBD1
j_call: TRBJ1-6
cdr3_aa: CASRRTGESPLHF
cdr3_nt: TGTGCCAGCAGGCGGACAGGGGAGTCACCCCTCCACTTT

clone_size: -
v_call: TRBV18
d_call: TRBD1
j_call: TRBJ1-2
cdr3_aa: CASSPPGQGALGYTF
cdr3_nt: TGTGCCAGCTCACCACCGGGACAGGGGGCGCTTGGCTACACCTTC

clone_size: -
v_call: TRBV4-1
d_call: -
j_call: TRBJ1-1
cdr3_aa: CASSQGHSGRTEAFF
cdr3_nt: TGCGCCAGCAGCCAAGGACATTCGGGGAGAACTGAAGCTTTCTTT

clone_size: -
v_call: TRBV19
d_call: -
j_call: TRBJ1-1
cdr3_aa: CASSFRGENTEAFF
cdr3_nt: TGTGCCAGTAGTTTCAGGGGAGAGAACACTGAAGCTTTCTTT

clone_size: -
v_call: TRBV28
d_call: -
j_call: TRBJ1-2
cdr3_aa: CASSFSSYGGYTF
cdr3_nt: TGTGCCAGCAGTTTTAGTTCTTACGGGGGCTACACCTTC

clone_size: -
v_call: TRBV7-3
d_call: TRBD2
j_call: TRBJ2-3
cdr3_aa: CASSLMASGGPSTDTQYF
cdr3_nt: TGTGCCAGCAGCTTAATGGCTAGCGGGGGGCCCAGCACAGATACGCAGTATTTT

clone_size: few
v_call: TRBV29-1
d_call: TRBD2
j_call: TRBJ2-7
cdr3_aa: CSGLLGGGSYEQYF
cdr3_nt: TGCAGCGGCCTATTGGGCGGGGGGAGCTACGAGCAGTACTTC